Below are 30 T cell receptor beta chains sequenced from a single sample in a study of cytomegalovirus exposure and HLA in healthy donors. The PCR contained 60 Vbeta and 13 Jbeta primers. Only in-frame clones appear in the TCRdb table, and some are missing; sequencing was by immunoSEQ multiplex PCR. The repertoire has roughly 150,000 clones, 75% to 85% of them found once; the top ten carry approximately 0.87%. Sequencing was carried out using PBMCs. The receptors were sampled from a girl aged 2 to 10 in good health and CMV-seropositive.

This sequence joins TRBV7-3 and TRBJ2-1, with 16 nucleotides matching TRBD2. Germline trimming cut 1 base from V and 10 bases from J; bases unmatched to any gene: 4. Germline lookup yields CDR1 SGHTA and CDR2 FQGTGA. This CDR3 comprises 16 residues. For the CDR3, the DNA is TGTGCCAGCAGCTTAAGTCCGGGACTAGCGGGAGGGGAGCAGTTCTTC. It is translated as CASSLSPGLAGGEQFF.

The chain is built from TRBV2 and TRBJ2-2; maybe TRBD1 (6 bases). The CDR3 loop spans 13 amino acids. Trimming took 4 bases from V and 5 from J, leaving 8 bases between them. CDR1 is SNHLY and CDR2 is FYNNEI in the germline V gene. In nucleotides, the CDR3 is TGTGCCAGCAGTGTAGGGGGAACCGGGGAGCTGTTTTTT. It is translated as CASSVGGTGELFF.

CDR3 nucleotides: TGTGCCAGTAGTCGCGGGAGTATGAATGAGCAGTTCTTC. Amino acid sequence: CASSRGSMNEQFF. The gene calls are TRBV19 and TRBJ2-1, with 7 bases identical to TRBD2. CDR1 is LNHDA, CDR2 SQIVND, per germline (reference sequence). This CDR3 is 13 amino acids long. Trimming cost V 5 bases and J 7 bases; bases outside gene matches: 5.

The genes are TRBV7-3 and TRBJ2-1; 7 bases agree with TRBD2. The CDR3 consists of 14 residues. Per the germline V gene, CDR1 is SGHTA and CDR2 is FQGTGA. V was pared by 2 bases and J by 6 bases, with 4 bases of the junction left unmatched. The CDR3 region is CASSLGGSTNEQFF. The CDR3 region has the DNA TGTGCCAGCAGCTTAGGCGGGAGCACCAATGAGCAGTTCTTC.

The rearrangement joins TRBV30 to TRBJ2-5, with 8 positions matching TRBD2. CDR1 is GTSNPN, CDR2 SVGIG, per germline (reference sequence). With V trimmed by 3 bases and J by 5 bases, 11 bases remained unmatched. This CDR3 is built from 15 residues. CDR3 sequence (DNA): TGTGCCTGGAGCGGGAGGGCCCCACCAAGGGAGACCCAGTACTTC. Translating gives CAWSGRAPPRETQYF.

The chain employs TRBV28 and TRBJ1-2; D gene unclear. Between the trimmed V and J ends, which lost 3 bases and 4 bases, there was a span of 9 bases. Germline loops: CDR1 MDHEN, CDR2 SYDVKM. CDR3 length equals 13 residues. As DNA, the CDR3 is TGTGCCAGCAGTTTGCGGGCCGGCTATGGCTACACCTTC. It translates to CASSLRAGYGYTF.

The CDR3 nucleotides are TGTGCCATCAGAATGGGACTAGCGGGAGCCAGGAATGAGCAGTTCTTC. Amino acid sequence: CAIRMGLAGARNEQFF. The gene calls are TRBV10-3 and TRBJ2-1, with 14 bases fitting TRBD2. The CDR3 is 16 residues long. The J segment lost 7 bases and the V segment lost 6 bases, leaving 8 bases of the junction unmatched. Germline-derived CDR1 and CDR2 are ENHRY and SYGVKD.

The chain is built from TRBV5-1 and TRBJ2-2, with D possibly TRBD1 on 5 matching bases. From germline, CDR1 is SGHRS and CDR2 YFSETQ. CDR3 size: 14 residues. Trimming took off 0 bases at V and 7 bases at J, with 10 bases between the two ends. The CDR3 coding sequence is TGCGCCAGCAGCTTGGAGCCAGGGTACGGGGAGCTGTTTTTT. Its translation: CASSLEPGYGELFF.

This sequence joins TRBV19 and TRBJ1-2, with 8 nucleotides matching TRBD1. The CDR3 runs to 14 residues. Germline loops: CDR1 LNHDA, CDR2 SQIVND (reference sequence). The V gene end was trimmed by 7 bases and the J gene end by 8 bases; junction bases not matched to a gene: 12. In DNA, the CDR3 is TGTGCCAGTACTCCGACAGGGGTACCTCAGGGCTACACCTTC. Translated: CASTPTGVPQGYTF. The full variable domain, in which reference TRBV19 and TRBJ1-2 provide the parts outside the CDR3, is DGGITQSPKYLFRKEGQNVTLSCEQNLNHDAMYWYRQDPGQGLRLIYYSQIVNDFQKGDIAEGYSVSREKKESFPLTVTSAQKNPTAFYLCASTPTGVPQGYTFGSGTRLTVV.

The V gene is TRBV28, the J gene TRBJ2-7; D is unclear. Trimming left V 2 bases short and J 3 bases short, with 11 bases between. Germline-derived CDR1 and CDR2 are MDHEN and SYDVKM. The CDR3 sequence is 14 residues long. CDR3 DNA: TGTGCCAGCAGTTTAGCCGAGTTTTTCTACGAGCAGTACTTC. Translating gives CASSLAEFFYEQYF.

The rearrangement links TRBV9 to TRBJ1-1; 11 nucleotides match TRBD1. This CDR3 is built from 13 residues. Germline assignment: CDR1 SGDLS and CDR2 YYNGEE. Trimming took 5 bases from V and 7 from J; bases not matched to a gene: 4. CDR3 DNA: TGTGCCAGCAGTGCCGGGACAGGGGGTGAAGCTTTCTTT. Translating gives CASSAGTGGEAFF.

The J gene is TRBJ2-2, the V gene TRBV2; possibly TRBD1 for D (5 bases). Germline V gene lookup returns CDR1 SNHLY and CDR2 FYNNEI. The CDR3 is 14 residues long. V was trimmed by 7 bases and J by 0 bases, leaving 9 bases between them. The CDR3 region has the DNA TGTGCCAGCATGGGCAGGGCGAACACCGGGGAGCTGTTTTTT. It translates to CASMGRANTGELFF.

This clone was counted between two and nine times. V and J are TRBV27 and TRBJ2-1; 10 positions agree with TRBD2. Germline-derived CDR1 and CDR2 are MNHEY and SMNVEV (reference sequence). J was trimmed by 4 bases and V by 8 bases; bases with no gene match: 2. This CDR3 region has 13 residues. CDR3 loop: CASGLADYNEQFF. DNA of the CDR3: TGTGCCAGCGGACTAGCGGATTACAATGAGCAGTTCTTC.

The chain carries TRBV4-2 and TRBJ2-4, with D tentatively TRBD2 (5 bases). CDR3 length equals 19 residues. The V and J ends lost 1 base and 0 bases respectively, with 19 bases between them. Germline CDR1 and CDR2: LGHNA and YNFKEQ. This CDR3 is CASSQVGSGGRLAKNIQYF. The CDR3 bases are TGTGCCAGCAGCCAAGTTGGCTCCGGTGGGAGACTAGCCAAAAACATTCAGTACTTC.

This chain connects TRBV30 to TRBJ2-7; the D gene is possibly TRBD2 (6 bases). The CDR3 sequence is 12 residues long. Germline-derived CDR1 and CDR2 are GTSNPN and SVGIG (reference sequence). V was trimmed by 5 bases and J by 3 bases, leaving 11 bases between them. Here the CDR3 DNA reads TGTGCCTGGGCCCCCGGGGGCTACGAGCAGTACTTC. This translates into CAWAPGGYEQYF.

The chain joins TRBV2 to TRBJ2-3; D gene ambiguous. Trimming took 7 bases from V and 2 from J, leaving 10 bases between them. CDR1 SNHLY and CDR2 FYNNEI come from the germline V gene. The CDR3 runs to 13 residues. For the CDR3, the DNA is TGTGCCAGCAACACCTTGCCCACAGATACGCAGTATTTT. Protein: CASNTLPTDTQYF. Filled out from reference TRBV2 and TRBJ2-3, the complete variable domain reads EPEVTQTPSHQVTQMGQEVILRCVPISNHLYFYWYRQILGQKVEFLVSFYNNEISEKSEIFDDQFSVERPDGSNFTLKIRSTKLEDSAMYFCASNTLPTDTQYFGPGTRLTVL.

V gene TRBV30 combines with J gene TRBJ2-5, with a weak D call TRBD2 (6 bases). Trimming cost V 3 bases and J 11 bases, with 19 bases left between them. CDR1 and CDR2 from the germline V gene are GTSNPN and SVGIG (reference sequence). The CDR3 totals 13 residues. CDR3 DNA: TGTGCCTGGAGCGTGTGGAGGGCTAGGGAGCAGTACTTC. This sequence encodes CAWSVWRAREQYF.

The V and J genes are TRBV7-9 and TRBJ2-1; a possible D gene is TRBD1 (5 bases). The CDR3 contains 14 residues. The germline V gene has CDR1 SEHNR and CDR2 FQNEAQ (reference sequence). The ends were cut back, 1 base at V and 7 bases at J, with 11 bases in the middle. CDR3 in amino acids: CASSLEEGANEQFF. CDR3 DNA sequence: TGTGCCAGCAGCTTAGAGGAAGGGGCAAATGAGCAGTTCTTC.

The chain carries TRBV28 and TRBJ1-1; D is undetermined. Germline V gene data show CDR1 as MDHEN and CDR2 as SYDVKM. The CDR3 extends over 13 amino acids. With 4 bases removed from V and 8 bases from J, the gap between germline ends came to 14 bases. CDR3 protein: CASSSLTLWEAFF. DNA for the CDR3: TGTGCCAGCAGTTCCCTGACTCTCTGGGAAGCTTTCTTT.

CDR3 sequence: CASSQEKLRPSGSTDTQYF. The CDR3 nucleotides are TGCGCCAGCAGCCAAGAAAAACTTAGGCCTAGCGGGTCCACAGATACGCAGTATTTT. The chain uses TRBV4-1 and TRBJ2-3, with 8 bases fitting TRBD2. The CDR3 is 19 amino acids. J lost 2 bases, V lost 0 bases, and 13 bases had no gene match. Germline V gene lookup returns CDR1 MGHRA and CDR2 YSYEKL.

The V and J genes are TRBV10-1 and TRBJ1-1; D is possibly TRBD1 (6 bases). CDR1 is WNHNN and CDR2 is SYGVQD in the germline V gene (reference sequence). This CDR3 spans 14 amino acids. Trimming removed 6 bases from V and 7 bases from J, with 18 bases in between. The CDR3 sequence is CASRPGHKWGEAFF. The CDR3, as DNA: TGCGCCAGCAGACCGGGACACAAGTGGGGTGAAGCTTTCTTT.

The chain links TRBV10-3 to TRBJ2-1; TRBD2 agrees at 7 bases. Germline V lookup: CDR1 ENHRY, CDR2 SYGVKD. V dropped 5 bases and J dropped 5; count of bases not matched to a gene: 12. The CDR3 runs to 16 residues. CDR3 nucleotides: TGTGCCATCAGTAAAGGCGGGAGCTCTAGCGACAATGAGCAGTTCTTC. This encodes CAISKGGSSSDNEQFF.

The J gene is TRBJ1-2, the V gene TRBV7-9; TRBD1 matches at 10 bases. Germline V CDR1 and CDR2: SEHNR, FQNEAQ (reference sequence). J was trimmed by 6 bases and V by 3 bases; bases with no gene match: 4. This CDR3 is 14 amino acids long. This CDR3 reads CASSFGTGAHGYTF. CDR3 nucleotide sequence: TGTGCCAGCAGCTTCGGGACAGGGGCCCATGGCTACACCTTC.

The chain employs TRBV29-1 and TRBJ2-4; 9 positions match TRBD2. Trimming removed 1 base from V and 5 bases from J; junction bases left unmatched: 6. Germline CDR1 is SQVTM and CDR2 is ANQGSEA. CDR3 size: 15 residues. CDR3 in DNA: TGCAGCGTTGAAGGCGGGACTAGCCAGGAAAACATTCAGTACTTC. Translating gives CSVEGGTSQENIQYF. Full variable domain (missing parts from reference TRBV29-1 and TRBJ2-4): SAVISQKPSRDICQRGTSLTIQCQVDSQVTMMFWYRQQPGQSLTLIATANQGSEATYESGFVIDKFPISRPNLTFSTLTVSNMSPEDSSIYLCSVEGGTSQENIQYFGAGTRLSVL.

The rearrangement joins TRBV4-2 to TRBJ2-5; a possible D gene is TRBD2 (6 bases). Germline CDR1 LGHNA, CDR2 YNFKEQ. This CDR3 region has 15 residues. Trimming took 0 bases from V and 1 from J, leaving 9 bases between them. CDR3 region: CASSQDPGVQETQYF. The DNA for the CDR3 is TGTGCCAGCAGCCAAGATCCGGGAGTCCAAGAGACCCAGTACTTC.

This chain links TRBV6-5 with TRBJ1-5; D is perhaps TRBD1 (5 bases). Deletions cut 5 bases from V and 4 bases from J, with 15 bases between. Looked up from germline, CDR1 is MNHEY and CDR2 is SVGAGI. This CDR3 has 15 amino acids. CDR3 nucleotides: TGTGCCAGCAGTCCAGACCGACAGTCTAATCAGCCCCAGCATTTT. Protein product: CASSPDRQSNQPQHF.

V and J are TRBV5-1 and TRBJ1-2; no clear D. The CDR3 totals 12 residues. Germline CDR1 and CDR2: SGHRS and YFSETQ. The ends were cut back, 3 bases at V and 7 bases at J, with 10 bases in the middle. CDR3 coding DNA: TGCGCCAGCAGCTCGACCGACATTGGCTACACCTTC. This codes for CASSSTDIGYTF.

The chain recombines TRBV30 with TRBJ2-5, with TRBD2 matching over 9 bases. CDR1 and CDR2 from the germline V gene are GTSNPN and SVGIG (reference sequence). The ends lost 2 bases at V and 5 bases at J; junction bases unmatched: 12. The CDR3 consists of 16 residues. The CDR3: CAWSFTHSGSRETQYF. The CDR3 nucleotides are TGTGCCTGGAGTTTCACCCATAGCGGGAGTCGGGAGACCCAGTACTTC.

A few counts support this clone. V is TRBV18 and J is TRBJ2-7; weak D call: TRBD2 (7 bases). V lost 5 bases, J lost 5 bases, and 16 bases lay in between. Germline assignment: CDR1 KGHSH and CDR2 LQKENI. There are 14 residues in the CDR3. CDR3 in DNA: TGTGCCAGCTCATCCGGTCAGGGGAGGGACGAGCAGTACTTC. This encodes CASSSGQGRDEQYF. Variable domain in full (rest from reference TRBV18 and TRBJ2-7): NAGVMQNPRHLVRRRGQEARLRCSPMKGHSHVYWYRQLPEEGLKFMVYLQKENIIDESGMPKERFSAEFPKEGPSILRIQQVVRGDSAAYFCASSSGQGRDEQYFGPGTRLTVT.

DNA of the CDR3: TGTGCCAGCAGCGTACAGGGGAATGAGCAGTTCTTC. It is translated as CASSVQGNEQFF. The chain recombines TRBV5-6 with TRBJ2-1, with TRBD1 matching over 7 bases. The CDR3 loop spans 12 amino acids. Germline CDR1 is SGHDT and CDR2 is YYEEEE. V was clipped by 4 bases and J by 7 bases; unmatched bases: 2.